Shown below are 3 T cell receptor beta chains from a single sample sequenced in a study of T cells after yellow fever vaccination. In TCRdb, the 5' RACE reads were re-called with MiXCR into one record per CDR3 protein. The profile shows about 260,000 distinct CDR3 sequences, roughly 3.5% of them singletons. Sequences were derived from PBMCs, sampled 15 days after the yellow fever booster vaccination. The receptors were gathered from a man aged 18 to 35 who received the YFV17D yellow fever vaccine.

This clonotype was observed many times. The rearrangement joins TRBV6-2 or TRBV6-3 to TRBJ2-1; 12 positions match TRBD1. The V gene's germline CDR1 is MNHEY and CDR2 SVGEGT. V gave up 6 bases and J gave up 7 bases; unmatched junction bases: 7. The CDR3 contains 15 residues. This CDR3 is CASRAGQGALNEQFF. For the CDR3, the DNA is TGTGCCAGCAGGGCGGGACAGGGGGCATTGAATGAGCAGTTCTTC.

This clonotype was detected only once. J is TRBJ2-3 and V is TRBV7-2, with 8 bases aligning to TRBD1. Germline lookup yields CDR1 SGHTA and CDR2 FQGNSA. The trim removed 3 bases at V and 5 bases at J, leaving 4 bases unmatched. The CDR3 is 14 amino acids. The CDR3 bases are TGTGCCAGCAGCTTCGACAGGGGACAAGATACGCAGTATTTT. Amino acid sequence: CASSFDRGQDTQYF.

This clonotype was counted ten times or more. CDR3 region: CASSLGEFGDTQYF. The CDR3, as DNA: TGCGCCAGCAGCTTGGGCGAGTTTGGAGATACGCAGTATTTT. The chain joins TRBV5-1 to TRBJ2-3; D uncertain. V lost 0 bases, J lost 5 bases, and 10 bases lay in between. Germline V gives CDR1 SGHRS, CDR2 YFSETQ. The CDR3 runs to 14 residues.